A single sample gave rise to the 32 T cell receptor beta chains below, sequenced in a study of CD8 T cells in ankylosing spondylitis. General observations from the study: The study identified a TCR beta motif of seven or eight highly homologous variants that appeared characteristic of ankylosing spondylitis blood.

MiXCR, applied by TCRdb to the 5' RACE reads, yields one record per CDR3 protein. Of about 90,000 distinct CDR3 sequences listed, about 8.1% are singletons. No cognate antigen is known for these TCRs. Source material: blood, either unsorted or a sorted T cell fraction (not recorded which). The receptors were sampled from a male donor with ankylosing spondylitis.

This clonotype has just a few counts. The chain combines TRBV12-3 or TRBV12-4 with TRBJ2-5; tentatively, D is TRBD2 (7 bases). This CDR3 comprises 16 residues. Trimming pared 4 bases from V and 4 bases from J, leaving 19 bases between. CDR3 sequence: CASSSTGGGLLETQYF. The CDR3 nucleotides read TGTGCCAGCAGTTCGACAGGCGGGGGTCTGTTAGAGACCCAGTACTTC.

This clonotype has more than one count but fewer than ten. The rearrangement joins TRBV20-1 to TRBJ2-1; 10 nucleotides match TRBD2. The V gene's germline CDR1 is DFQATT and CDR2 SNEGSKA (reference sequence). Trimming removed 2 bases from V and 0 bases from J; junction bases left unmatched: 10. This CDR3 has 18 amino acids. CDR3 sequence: CSARRLAGGPSSYNEQFF. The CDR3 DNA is TGCAGTGCTAGAAGGTTAGCGGGAGGCCCGAGCTCCTACAATGAGCAGTTCTTC.

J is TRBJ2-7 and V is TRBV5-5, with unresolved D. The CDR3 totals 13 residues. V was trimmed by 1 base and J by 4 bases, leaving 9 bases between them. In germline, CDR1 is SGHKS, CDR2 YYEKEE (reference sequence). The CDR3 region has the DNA TGTGCCAGCAGCTTGATTAACGGGTACGAGCAGTACTTC. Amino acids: CASSLINGYEQYF.

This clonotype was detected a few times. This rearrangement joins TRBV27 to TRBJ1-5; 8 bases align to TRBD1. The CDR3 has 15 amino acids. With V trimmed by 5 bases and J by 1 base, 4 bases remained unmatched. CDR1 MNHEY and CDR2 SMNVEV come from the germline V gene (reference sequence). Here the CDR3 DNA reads TGTGCCAGCAGTCCGGACAGGGTGAGCAATCAGCCCCAGCATTTT. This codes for CASSPDRVSNQPQHF.

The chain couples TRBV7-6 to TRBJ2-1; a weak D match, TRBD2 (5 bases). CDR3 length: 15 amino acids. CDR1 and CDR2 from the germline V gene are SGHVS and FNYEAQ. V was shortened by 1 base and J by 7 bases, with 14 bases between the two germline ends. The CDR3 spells CASSLEMDLPNEQFF. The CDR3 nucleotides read TGTGCCAGCAGCTTAGAGATGGACTTACCGAATGAGCAGTTCTTC.

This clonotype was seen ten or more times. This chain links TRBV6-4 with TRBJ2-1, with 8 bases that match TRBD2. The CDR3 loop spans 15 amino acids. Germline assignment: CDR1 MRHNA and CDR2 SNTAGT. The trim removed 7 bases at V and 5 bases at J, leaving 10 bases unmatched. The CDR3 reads CASKSGAGDHNEQFF. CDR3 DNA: TGTGCCAGCAAGTCTGGAGCGGGAGACCACAATGAGCAGTTCTTC.

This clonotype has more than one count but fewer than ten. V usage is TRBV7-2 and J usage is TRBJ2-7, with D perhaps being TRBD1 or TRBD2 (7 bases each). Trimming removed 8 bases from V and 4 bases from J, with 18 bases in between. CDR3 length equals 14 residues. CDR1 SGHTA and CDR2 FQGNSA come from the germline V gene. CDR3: CASAGGGGGYEQYF. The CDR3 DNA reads TGTGCCAGCGCCGGGGGAGGGGGCGGATACGAGCAGTACTTC.

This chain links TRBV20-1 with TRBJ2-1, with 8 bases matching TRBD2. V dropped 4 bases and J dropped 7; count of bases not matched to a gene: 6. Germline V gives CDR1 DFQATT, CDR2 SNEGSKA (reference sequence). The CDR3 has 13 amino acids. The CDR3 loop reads CSATNSGTNEQFF. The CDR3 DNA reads TGCAGTGCTACAAATAGCGGGACTAATGAGCAGTTCTTC.

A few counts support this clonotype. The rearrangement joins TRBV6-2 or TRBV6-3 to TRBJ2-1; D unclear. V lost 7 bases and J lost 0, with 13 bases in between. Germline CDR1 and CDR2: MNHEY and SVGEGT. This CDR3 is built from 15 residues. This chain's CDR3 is CASTPLRVSYNEQFF. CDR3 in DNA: TGTGCCAGCACCCCCCTTCGGGTCTCCTACAATGAGCAGTTCTTC.

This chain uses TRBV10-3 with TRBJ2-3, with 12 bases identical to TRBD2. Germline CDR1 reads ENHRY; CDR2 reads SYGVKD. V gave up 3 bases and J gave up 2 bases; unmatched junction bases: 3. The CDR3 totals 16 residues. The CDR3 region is CAISDGTSGYTDTQYF. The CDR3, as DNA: TGTGCCATCAGTGATGGGACTAGCGGGTACACAGATACGCAGTATTTT.

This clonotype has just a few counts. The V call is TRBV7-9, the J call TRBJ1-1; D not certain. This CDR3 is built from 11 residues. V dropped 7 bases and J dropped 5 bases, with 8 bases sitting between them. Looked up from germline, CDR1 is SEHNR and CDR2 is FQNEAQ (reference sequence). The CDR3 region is CASTLETEAFF. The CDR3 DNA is TGTGCCAGCACCCTCGAAACTGAAGCTTTCTTT.

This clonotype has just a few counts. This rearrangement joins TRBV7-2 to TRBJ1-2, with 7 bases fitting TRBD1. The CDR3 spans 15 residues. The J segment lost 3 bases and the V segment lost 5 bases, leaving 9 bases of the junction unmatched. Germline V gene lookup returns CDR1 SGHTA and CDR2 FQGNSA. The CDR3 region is CASSNTRGYDYGYTF. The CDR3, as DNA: TGTGCCAGCAGCAACACCAGGGGGTATGACTATGGCTACACCTTC.

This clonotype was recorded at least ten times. The CDR3 reads CASSYSTEGNEQFF. CDR3 nucleotides: TGTGCCAGCAGTTACTCGACTGAGGGCAATGAGCAGTTCTTC. V gene TRBV6-5 combines with J gene TRBJ2-1; a possible D gene is TRBD2 (5 bases). This CDR3 spans 14 amino acids. The V gene lost 0 bases and the J gene lost 6 bases, with 9 bases spanning the gap. Germline V gene sequence: CDR1 MNHEY, CDR2 SVGAGI.

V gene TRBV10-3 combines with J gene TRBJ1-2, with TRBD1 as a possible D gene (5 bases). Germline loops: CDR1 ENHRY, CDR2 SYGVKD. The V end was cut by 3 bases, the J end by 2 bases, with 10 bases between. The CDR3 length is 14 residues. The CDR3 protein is CAISEDSPNYGYTF. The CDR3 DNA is TGTGCCATCAGTGAAGACAGCCCCAACTATGGCTACACCTTC.

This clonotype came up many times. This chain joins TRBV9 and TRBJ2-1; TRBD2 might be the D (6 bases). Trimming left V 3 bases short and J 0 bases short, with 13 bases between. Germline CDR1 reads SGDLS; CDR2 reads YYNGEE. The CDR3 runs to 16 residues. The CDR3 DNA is TGTGCCAGCAGCGGTATAGCGGTTAGCTCCTACAATGAGCAGTTCTTC. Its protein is CASSGIAVSSYNEQFF.

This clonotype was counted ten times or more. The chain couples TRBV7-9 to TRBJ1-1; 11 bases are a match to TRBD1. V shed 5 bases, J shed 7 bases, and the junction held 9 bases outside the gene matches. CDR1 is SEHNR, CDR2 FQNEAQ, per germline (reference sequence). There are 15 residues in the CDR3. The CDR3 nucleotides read TGTGCCAGCAGCCCAGCCGGACAGGGGGCAAATGAAGCTTTCTTT. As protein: CASSPAGQGANEAFF.

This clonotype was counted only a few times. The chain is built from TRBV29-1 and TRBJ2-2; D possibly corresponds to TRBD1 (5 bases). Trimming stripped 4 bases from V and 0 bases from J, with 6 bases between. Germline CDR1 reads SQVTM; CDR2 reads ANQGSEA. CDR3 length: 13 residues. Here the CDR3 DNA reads TGCAGCGTTGCAGGGACGAACACCGGGGAGCTGTTTTTT. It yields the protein CSVAGTNTGELFF.

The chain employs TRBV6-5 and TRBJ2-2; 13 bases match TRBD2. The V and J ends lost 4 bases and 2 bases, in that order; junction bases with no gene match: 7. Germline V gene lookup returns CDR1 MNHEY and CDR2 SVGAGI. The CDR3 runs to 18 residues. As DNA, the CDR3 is TGTGCCAGCAGTTCAGGACTAGCGGGAGCCCTAAACACCGGGGAGCTGTTTTTT. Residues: CASSSGLAGALNTGELFF.

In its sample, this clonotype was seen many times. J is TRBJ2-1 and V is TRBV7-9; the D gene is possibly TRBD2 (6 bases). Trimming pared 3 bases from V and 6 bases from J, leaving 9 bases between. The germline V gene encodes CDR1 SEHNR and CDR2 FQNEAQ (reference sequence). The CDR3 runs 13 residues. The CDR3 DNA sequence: TGTGCCAGCAGCTTGGAGGGAGTCAATGAGCAGTTCTTC. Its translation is CASSLEGVNEQFF.

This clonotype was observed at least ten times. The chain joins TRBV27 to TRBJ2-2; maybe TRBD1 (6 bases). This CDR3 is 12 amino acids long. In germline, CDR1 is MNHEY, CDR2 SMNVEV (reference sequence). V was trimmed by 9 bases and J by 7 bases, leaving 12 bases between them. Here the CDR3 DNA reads TGTGCCAGTAACACAGGGTACGGGGAGCTGTTTTTT. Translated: CASNTGYGELFF.

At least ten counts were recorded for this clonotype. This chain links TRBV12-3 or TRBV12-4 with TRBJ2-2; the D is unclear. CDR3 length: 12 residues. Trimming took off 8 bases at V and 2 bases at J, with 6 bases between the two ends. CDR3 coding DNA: TGTGCCAGCGGATATAACACCGGGGAGCTGTTTTTT. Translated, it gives CASGYNTGELFF.

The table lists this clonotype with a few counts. CDR3: CASSEDSDRETGELFF. CDR3 bases: TGTGCCAGCAGTGAAGATAGTGACAGGGAGACCGGGGAGCTGTTTTTT. The V gene is TRBV6-1, the J gene TRBJ2-2; 7 nucleotides agree with TRBD1. Germline values: CDR1 MNHNS, CDR2 SASEGT. The ends lost 1 base at V and 5 bases at J; junction bases unmatched: 7. The length of the CDR3 is 16 residues.

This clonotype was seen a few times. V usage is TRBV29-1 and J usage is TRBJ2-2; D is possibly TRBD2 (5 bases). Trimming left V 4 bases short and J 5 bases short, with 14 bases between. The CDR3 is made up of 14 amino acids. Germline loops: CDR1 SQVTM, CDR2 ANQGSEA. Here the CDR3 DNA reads TGCAGCGTTGGGGGTGGAACGGGAACCGGGGAGCTGTTTTTT. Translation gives CSVGGGTGTGELFF.

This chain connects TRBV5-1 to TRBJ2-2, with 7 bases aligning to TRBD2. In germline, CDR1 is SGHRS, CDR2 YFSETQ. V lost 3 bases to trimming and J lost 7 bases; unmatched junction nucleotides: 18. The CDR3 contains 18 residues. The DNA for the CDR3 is TGCGCCAGCAGCTCCCCTGCCGGGACTAAGGTCATGGGCGGGGAGCTGTTTTTT. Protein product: CASSSPAGTKVMGGELFF.

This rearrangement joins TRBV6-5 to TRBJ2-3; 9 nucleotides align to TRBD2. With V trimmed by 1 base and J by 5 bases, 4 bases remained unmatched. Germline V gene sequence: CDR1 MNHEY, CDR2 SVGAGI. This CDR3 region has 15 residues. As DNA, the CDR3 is TGTGCCAGCAGTTACTTAGCGGGAGCGGGAGATACGCAGTATTTT. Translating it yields CASSYLAGAGDTQYF.

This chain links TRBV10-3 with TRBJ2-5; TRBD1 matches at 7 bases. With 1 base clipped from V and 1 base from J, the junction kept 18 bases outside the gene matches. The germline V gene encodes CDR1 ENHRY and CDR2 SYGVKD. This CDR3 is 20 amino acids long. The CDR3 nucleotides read TGTGCCATCAGTGAGTTCGGGGACAGCCTAAGCTCTACCCCCCAAGAGACCCAGTACTTC. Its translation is CAISEFGDSLSSTPQETQYF.

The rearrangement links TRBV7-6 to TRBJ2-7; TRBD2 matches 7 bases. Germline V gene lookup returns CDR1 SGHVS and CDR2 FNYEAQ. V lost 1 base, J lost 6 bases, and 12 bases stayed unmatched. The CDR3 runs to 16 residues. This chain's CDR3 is CASSLEVGGGPSEQYF. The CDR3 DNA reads TGTGCCAGCAGCTTAGAAGTGGGGGGAGGGCCTTCCGAGCAGTACTTC. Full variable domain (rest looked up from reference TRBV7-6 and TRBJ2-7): GAGVSQSPRYKVTKRGQDVALRCDPISGHVSLYWYRQALGQGPEFLTYFNYEAQQDKSGLPNDRFSAERPEGSISTLTIQRTEQRDSAMYRCASSLEVGGGPSEQYFGPGTRLTVT.

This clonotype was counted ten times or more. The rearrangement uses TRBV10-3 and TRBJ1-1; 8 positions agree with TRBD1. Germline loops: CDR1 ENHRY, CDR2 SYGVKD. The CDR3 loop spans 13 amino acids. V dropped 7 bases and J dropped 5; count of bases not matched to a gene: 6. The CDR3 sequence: CAITGQGRTEAFF. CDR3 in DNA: TGTGCCATCACTGGACAGGGACGAACTGAAGCTTTCTTT.

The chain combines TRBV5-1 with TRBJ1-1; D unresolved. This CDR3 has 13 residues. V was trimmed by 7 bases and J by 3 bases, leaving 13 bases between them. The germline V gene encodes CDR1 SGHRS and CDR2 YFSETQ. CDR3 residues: CASGLLDHTEAFF. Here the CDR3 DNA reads TGCGCCAGCGGCCTTTTAGACCACACTGAAGCTTTCTTT.

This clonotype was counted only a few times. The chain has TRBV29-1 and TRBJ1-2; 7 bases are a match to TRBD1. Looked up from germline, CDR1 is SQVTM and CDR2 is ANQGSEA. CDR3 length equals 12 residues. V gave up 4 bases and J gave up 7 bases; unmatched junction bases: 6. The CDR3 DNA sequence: TGCAGCGTTGCCCGACAGGGCGGTGGCTACACCTTC. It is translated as CSVARQGGGYTF.

CDR3 sequence reads: CASSLRQGAIEDYEQYF. CDR3 in DNA: TGTGCCAGCAGCCTTCGACAGGGGGCAATCGAGGACTACGAGCAGTACTTC. This sequence joins TRBV7-8 and TRBJ2-7, with TRBD1 matching 10 bases. V shed 5 bases, J shed 3 bases, and the junction held 13 bases outside the gene matches. This CDR3 has 17 amino acids. Germline V gene data show CDR1 as SGHVS and CDR2 as FQNEAQ.

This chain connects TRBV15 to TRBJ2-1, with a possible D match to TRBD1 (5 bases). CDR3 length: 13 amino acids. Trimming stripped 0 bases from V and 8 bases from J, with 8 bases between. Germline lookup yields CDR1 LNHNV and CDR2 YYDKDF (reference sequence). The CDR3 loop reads CATSRDKGHEQFF. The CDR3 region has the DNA TGTGCCACCAGCAGAGATAAGGGGCATGAGCAGTTCTTC.